The next 5 T cell receptor beta chains were all read from a single sample in a study of blood T cell repertoires in COVID-19. Assay: immunoSEQ multiplex PCR; the TCRdb copy retains only in-frame clones and omits some. Of roughly 290,000 clones detected, 80% to 90% appear once; the ten largest clones hold approximately 7.8%. The source material was peripheral blood. The source is a woman in her forties or fifties who had recovered from COVID-19.

The rearrangement joins TRBV5-4 to TRBJ1-2, with D tentatively TRBD1 (5 bases). CDR1 and CDR2 from the germline V gene are SGHNT and YYREEE (reference sequence). The CDR3 spans 13 residues. The ends were cut back, 3 bases at V and 7 bases at J, with 13 bases in the middle. The DNA of the CDR3 is TGTGCCAGCAGCTCCGTGGGGGGAGCTGGCTACACCTTC. Amino acids: CASSSVGGAGYTF.

This clone was counted a few times. CDR3 nucleotide sequence: TGTGCCAGCAGGAAACAGGGGGCGACTGGAAACACCATATATTTT. It translates to CASRKQGATGNTIYF. J is TRBJ1-3 and V is TRBV6-5; 9 positions match TRBD1. Germline lookup yields CDR1 MNHEY and CDR2 SVGAGI. J gave up 2 bases and V 6 bases, and 5 bases lay outside the gene matches. CDR3 size: 15 residues.

This clone came up a few times. The V call is TRBV5-5, the J call TRBJ2-3; 8 nucleotides agree with TRBD2. This CDR3 comprises 15 residues. From germline, CDR1 is SGHKS and CDR2 YYEKEE (reference sequence). V was clipped by 2 bases and J by 1 base; unmatched bases: 3. The CDR3, as DNA: TGTGCCAGCAGCTTAGCGGGAGTCGGCACAGATACGCAGTATTTT. Its translation is CASSLAGVGTDTQYF.

CDR3 nucleotides: TGTGCCTCCCAGGCCAAAAACATTCAGTACTTC. This encodes CASQAKNIQYF. This chain uses TRBV30 with TRBJ2-4; D not resolved. The V gene lost 7 bases and the J gene lost 1 base, with 5 bases spanning the gap. The germline CDR1 and CDR2 sequences are GTSNPN and SVGIG (reference sequence). The CDR3 length is 11 residues.

The rearrangement uses TRBV13 and TRBJ1-1; 7 bases are a match to TRBD1. Looked up from germline, CDR1 is PRHDT and CDR2 is FYEKMQ (reference sequence). This CDR3 has 12 residues. J gave up 11 bases and V 5 bases, and 8 bases lay outside the gene matches. CDR3: CASSRDRLEAFF. In nucleotides, the CDR3 is TGTGCCAGCAGCCGGGACAGACTGGAGGCTTTCTTT.